A single T cell receptor (beta chain) is shown here with its context. Antigen: not known. This sample stems from a study of cytomegalovirus exposure and HLA in healthy donors. The V gene lost 3 bases and the J gene lost 5 bases, with 15 bases spanning the gap. CDR1 is SGDLS, CDR2 YYNGEE, per germline. This CDR3 has 15 residues. Broader study findings: A few of the chains that were CMV-associated were confirmed in vitro to be specific for CMV antigens. High specificity and sensitivity for cytomegalovirus status were reported for the classifier. When the data were analyzed later, several of the most significant clusters appeared to be linked to common viral pathogens.

The study ran its PCR with 60 Vbeta and 13 Jbeta primers. Only in-frame clones appear in the TCRdb table, and some are missing; sequencing was by immunoSEQ multiplex PCR. Of around 130,000 clones in the sample, less than 85% were seen once. The clonotype was recovered from a man aged 40-50 years in good health and CMV-seronegative. The V gene is TRBV9, the J gene TRBJ2-1; a weak D match, TRBD2 (6 bases). Sequenced material: PBMCs. This CDR3 reads CASSARLVGDNEQFF. DNA for the CDR3: TGTGCCAGCAGCGCTAGACTAGTAGGGGACAATGAGCAGTTCTTC.